Below, one TCR beta chain is given with its context. What it binds is unknown. Genomic DNA was employed as the template in profiling TCR beta VDJ and CDR3. TCRdb recomputed calls from the reads with MiXCR, one row per CDR3 protein. The table shows about 160,000 distinct CDR3 sequences, with about two thirds occurring only once. These data belong to a study of CD8+CD57+ T cells in acquired aplastic anemia. Study-level information: The average for DNA from sorted CD4+ and CD8+ cells was 3.2 ug. Findings and caveats of the study: Patients and controls shared some 30 CD8+ CDR3 sequences, highly expressed in patients.

Germline V gene sequence: CDR1 SGHTA, CDR2 FQGTGA. The V segment lost 5 bases and the J segment 4 bases; nucleotides outside the gene matches: 5. The CDR3 has 14 residues. Patients picked for sequencing had shown CD8+CD57+ cell expansion detected by flow cytometry. Patients had not yet gotten any therapy when their blood was taken for sampling. This sequence was found in a human donor with aplastic anemia. What was sequenced was sorted CD4+, CD8+, or CD8+CD57+ T cells (not recorded which) from PBMCs. The chain couples TRBV7-3 to TRBJ2-5; 9 positions match TRBD2. CDR3 in amino acids: CASSQRGEGETQYF. CDR3 DNA: TGTGCCAGCAGCCAGCGGGGGGAGGGAGAGACCCAGTACTTC.